This TCR beta chain was retrieved from a study of T cells in Graves' hyperthyroidism and ophthalmopathy. Turning to the study itself: Initial diagnosis, before any treatment, was when peripheral blood was collected.

Researchers took RNA transcripts and amplified the TCR beta CDR3 regions from them. Carried out on the TCR CDR3, a first-round RT-PCR used the HTBI primer set. MiXCR, run by TCRdb on the multiplex PCR reads, gives a single entry per CDR3 protein. This table holds around 610,000 distinct CDR3 sequences, about 14% found once. With 2 bases clipped from V and 2 bases from J, the junction kept 5 bases outside the gene matches. Germline loops: CDR1 LGHNA, CDR2 YSLEER. This CDR3 is 16 amino acids long. This clonotype was found many times. V and J are TRBV4-3 and TRBJ2-7, with TRBD2 matching over 11 bases. Sequenced: blood. This TCR was sampled from a woman aged 40 to 49 with Graves' ophthalmopathy. The CDR3, as DNA: TGCGCCAGCAGCCAATCGAGACTAGCGGGACCCTACGAGCAGTACTTC. This codes for CASSQSRLAGPYEQYF.